Following are 24 T cell receptor beta chains from one sample sequenced in a study of blood T cell repertoires in COVID-19 (dated by TCRdb to the early 2020s). Receptor amplification or capture employed the immunoSEQ multiplex PCR assay. Imported from immuneACCESS, the table was reduced by TCRdb to in-frame sequences with V and J called. These copies leave out some clones; in studies compared against another copy, an unresolved V gene accounts for under half, and the cause of the remainder is not known. This sample holds about 440,000 clones; 80% to 95% were observed only once. About 0.57% of the sample comes from the top ten. The sample comprised PBMCs or T cells enriched from blood (not recorded which). The receptors here all came from a man younger than 30 who had recovered from COVID-19.

The chain combines TRBV1 with TRBJ2-2; the table's D call, TRBD2, was not checked against the DNA. TRBV1 is reported as a pseudogene. This CDR3 contains 14 residues. The CDR3: CTSSPQPGTGELFF. The CDR3 DNA is TGCACCAGCAGCCCACAACCGGGGACCGGGGAGCTGTTTTTT.

The chain carries TRBV6-5 and TRBJ2-1, with 10 bases identical to TRBD1. Unmatched junction bases numbered 3, after V lost 5 bases and J lost 8 bases. Germline V CDR1 and CDR2: MNHEY, SVGAGI. The CDR3 is 13 residues long. CDR3 protein: CASSPGTGDEQFF. The CDR3 DNA is TGTGCCAGCAGTCCCGGGACAGGGGATGAGCAGTTCTTC.

V and J are TRBV2 and TRBJ1-1; the D gene is possibly TRBD1 (6 bases). Germline V gene lookup returns CDR1 SNHLY and CDR2 FYNNEI. The CDR3 extends over 12 amino acids. With 9 bases removed from V and 4 bases from J, the gap between germline ends came to 12 bases. The CDR3 protein is CASRAGATEAFF. As DNA, the CDR3 is TGTGCCAGTAGGGCAGGGGCCACTGAAGCTTTCTTT.

V gene TRBV6-4 combines with J gene TRBJ2-3; possible D gene TRBD1, 5 bases. Germline V gene sequence: CDR1 MRHNA, CDR2 SNTAGT. Trimming cost V 0 bases and J 3 bases, with 7 bases left between them. The CDR3 has 14 amino acids. The CDR3 region is CASSDSTGTDTQYF. CDR3 in DNA: TGTGCCAGCAGTGACTCCACAGGTACAGATACGCAGTATTTT.

This chain joins TRBV4-1 and TRBJ2-5, with 8 bases identical to TRBD2. Germline loops: CDR1 MGHRA, CDR2 YSYEKL. The junction had 7 bases not matched to a gene; V was cut back by 2 bases and J by 5 bases. This CDR3 region has 15 residues. The CDR3 spells CASSQIAGIGETQYF. CDR3 in DNA: TGCGCCAGCAGCCAAATAGCGGGAATAGGGGAGACCCAGTACTTC.

V and J are TRBV5-1 and TRBJ2-1; 11 bases match TRBD2. CDR3 length equals 18 residues. V gave up 4 bases and J gave up 2 bases; unmatched junction bases: 11. The germline gives CDR1 SGHRS, CDR2 YFSETQ. The CDR3: CASSQGLAGPRTYNEQFF. The CDR3 nucleotides read TGCGCCAGCAGCCAAGGACTAGCGGGCCCAAGGACCTACAATGAGCAGTTCTTC. The whole variable domain, filled in from reference TRBV5-1 and TRBJ2-1, reads KAGVTQTPRYLIKTRGQQVTLSCSPISGHRSVSWYQQTPGQGLQFLFEYFSETQRNKGNFPGRFSGRQFSNSRSEMNVSTLELGDSALYLCASSQGLAGPRTYNEQFFGPGTRLTVL.

The rearrangement joins TRBV7-9 to TRBJ1-4; TRBD1 is a possible D gene (6 bases). The CDR3 contains 16 residues. Germline CDR1 SEHNR, CDR2 FQNEAQ (reference sequence). With 0 bases removed from V and 6 bases from J, the gap between germline ends came to 14 bases. This chain's CDR3 is CASSLALGATDEKLFF. The CDR3 nucleotides read TGTGCCAGCAGCTTAGCGCTGGGGGCGACAGATGAAAAACTGTTTTTT.

The chain couples TRBV19 to TRBJ1-1; D gene uncertain. This CDR3 spans 12 amino acids. Germline loops: CDR1 LNHDA, CDR2 SQIVND (reference sequence). Trimming left V 7 bases short and J 4 bases short, with 10 bases between. The CDR3 nucleotides read TGTGCCAGTATTTCGCCAGGCACTGAAGCTTTCTTT. Its protein is CASISPGTEAFF. The whole variable domain, filled in from reference TRBV19 and TRBJ1-1, reads DGGITQSPKYLFRKEGQNVTLSCEQNLNHDAMYWYRQDPGQGLRLIYYSQIVNDFQKGDIAEGYSVSREKKESFPLTVTSAQKNPTAFYLCASISPGTEAFFGQGTRLTVV.

V usage is TRBV5-4 and J usage is TRBJ2-1, with D maybe TRBD1 (5 bases). Germline V gene data show CDR1 as SGHNT and CDR2 as YYREEE (reference sequence). Trimming pared 5 bases from V and 0 bases from J, leaving 12 bases between. CDR3 size: 15 residues. DNA of the CDR3: TGTGCCAGCAGTCCTGACAGACCCTCCTACAATGAGCAGTTCTTC. Translated, it gives CASSPDRPSYNEQFF.

This clone was detected once. The V call is TRBV6-6, the J call TRBJ1-5; D is perhaps TRBD1 (5 bases). V dropped 0 bases and J dropped 2 bases, with 5 bases sitting between them. CDR1 and CDR2 (germline): MNHNY, SVGAGI (reference sequence). CDR3 length equals 14 residues. DNA for the CDR3: TGTGCCAGCAGTTACTCACAGGGCAATCAGCCCCAGCATTTT. Its translation: CASSYSQGNQPQHF.

The chain joins TRBV11-2 to TRBJ1-2, with no clear D. The CDR3 spans 14 residues. V dropped 6 bases and J dropped 8 bases, with 19 bases sitting between them. CDR1 SGHAT and CDR2 FQNNGV come from the germline V gene. The CDR3 loop reads CASSRVSGSGGYTF. As DNA, the CDR3 is TGTGCCAGCAGTCGGGTGTCGGGGAGTGGGGGCTACACCTTC.

This rearrangement joins TRBV7-6 to TRBJ1-1, with 7 positions matching TRBD1. The germline V gene encodes CDR1 SGHVS and CDR2 FNYEAQ. Germline trimming cut 4 bases from V and 1 base from J; bases unmatched to any gene: 6. The CDR3 spans 15 residues. The CDR3 DNA follows: TGTGCCAGCAGCTCGGAAAGGGACAGGAACACTGAAGCTTTCTTT. As protein: CASSSERDRNTEAFF.

The rearrangement joins TRBV3-1 (or the pseudogene TRBV3-2) to TRBJ1-2, with a possible D match to TRBD1 (6 bases). V lost 1 base, J lost 0 bases, and 9 bases lay in between. The CDR3 is 15 amino acids. Germline V CDR1 and CDR2: LGHDT, YNNKEL (reference sequence). Here the CDR3 DNA reads TGTGCCAGCAGCCAAGCGACAGGTGCTAACTATGGCTACACCTTC. This encodes CASSQATGANYGYTF.

The chain employs TRBV7-9 and TRBJ2-1, with a weak D call TRBD2 (6 bases). Trimming took 1 base from V and 4 from J, leaving 11 bases between them. CDR1 is SEHNR and CDR2 is FQNEAQ in the germline V gene (reference sequence). This CDR3 region has 15 residues. DNA for the CDR3: TGTGCCAGCAGCTTAGGGGCGGGGCCTTACAATGAGCAGTTCTTC. The encoded protein is CASSLGAGPYNEQFF.

The genes are TRBV10-2 and TRBJ2-5; TRBD1 aligns across 9 bases. V was clipped by 5 bases and J by 1 base; unmatched bases: 8. Per the germline V gene, CDR1 is WSHSY and CDR2 is SAAADI. This CDR3 is built from 16 residues. CDR3 DNA: TGCGCCAGCAGTTTTTCCGCGGACAGGGGCCAAGAGACCCAGTACTTC. Translating it yields CASSFSADRGQETQYF.

The CDR3 loop reads CASSKGDRGNYGYTF. In nucleotides, the CDR3 is TGTGCCAGTAGTAAGGGGGACAGGGGGAACTATGGCTACACCTTC. This chain connects TRBV19 to TRBJ1-2; TRBD1 aligns across 11 bases. Germline-derived CDR1 and CDR2 are LNHDA and SQIVND (reference sequence). The V segment lost 4 bases and the J segment 2 bases; nucleotides outside the gene matches: 3. The CDR3 runs 15 residues.

The gene calls are TRBV7-4 and TRBJ2-1; D unclear. The CDR3 extends over 17 amino acids. Germline V gene lookup returns CDR1 SGHVT and CDR2 SQSDAQ. Trimming removed 0 bases at V and 4 bases at J, with 16 bases between. The CDR3 sequence: CASSLAVGSTEYNEQFF. The CDR3 nucleotides read TGTGCCAGCAGCTTAGCGGTAGGCAGTACGGAGTACAATGAGCAGTTCTTC.

The chain is built from TRBV18 and TRBJ1-5; D possibly corresponds to TRBD1 (6 bases). Germline CDR1 is KGHSH and CDR2 is LQKENI. Trimming left V 2 bases short and J 4 bases short, with 15 bases between. The CDR3 is made up of 16 amino acids. CDR3 amino acids: CASSPSAGGLNQPQHF. The CDR3 nucleotides are TGTGCCAGCTCACCATCTGCGGGGGGCTTGAATCAGCCCCAGCATTTT.

The CDR3 DNA reads TGTGCCAGCAGCCAGAACCCCGGGATGAACACTGAAGCTTTCTTT. Its translation is CASSQNPGMNTEAFF. The chain employs TRBV14 and TRBJ1-1, with unresolved D. CDR3 size: 15 residues. From germline, CDR1 is SGHDN and CDR2 FVKESK. V was cut by 3 bases and J by 0 bases, with 11 bases left in between. Full variable domain (rest looked up from reference TRBV14 and TRBJ1-1): EAGVTQFPSHSVIEKGQTVTLRCDPISGHDNLYWYRRVMGKEIKFLLHFVKESKQDESGMPNNRFLAERTGGTYSTLKVQPAELEDSGVYFCASSQNPGMNTEAFFGQGTRLTVV.

V is TRBV7-3 and J is TRBJ2-7, with D perhaps matching TRBD1 (5 bases). V shed 3 bases and J shed 7 bases, with 10 bases lying between them. The CDR3 contains 12 residues. In germline, CDR1 is SGHTA, CDR2 FQGTGA. The CDR3 DNA reads as TGTGCCAGCAGCTTGGGGCTGGGGGAGCAGTACTTC. Its translation is CASSLGLGEQYF.

The chain links TRBV2 to TRBJ2-4, with TRBD2 identical over 13 bases. Germline-derived CDR1 and CDR2 are SNHLY and FYNNEI. V was pared by 1 base and J by 0 bases, with 3 bases of the junction left unmatched. The CDR3 extends over 18 amino acids. CDR3 residues: CASSEGLAGGLAKNIQYF. The CDR3 nucleotides read TGTGCCAGCAGTGAAGGACTAGCGGGGGGCCTAGCCAAAAACATTCAGTACTTC.

V is TRBV2 and J is TRBJ2-1; possibly TRBD2 for D (5 bases). V was cut by 4 bases and J by 1 base, with 11 bases left in between. Germline values: CDR1 SNHLY, CDR2 FYNNEI. The CDR3 has 15 amino acids. For the CDR3, the DNA is TGTGCCAGCAGTGTGGGTGGCGGGTCCTACAATGAGCAGTTCTTC. Translating gives CASSVGGGSYNEQFF.

The chain is built from TRBV3-1 (or the pseudogene TRBV3-2) and TRBJ1-4; 8 bases agree with TRBD1. Germline V gene lookup returns CDR1 LGHDT and CDR2 YNNKEL (reference sequence). CDR3 length equals 12 residues. With V trimmed by 4 bases and J by 15 bases, 7 bases remained unmatched. CDR3 in DNA: TGTGCCAGCAGCCGGTTAGGGGACAGGATGTTTTTT. Protein product: CASSRLGDRMFF.

The CDR3 sequence: CASSQTGQTGRELFF. Here the CDR3 DNA reads TGTGCCAGCAGCCAGACGGGACAGACGGGGCGGGAGCTGTTTTTT. V gene TRBV11-2 combines with J gene TRBJ2-2; TRBD1 agrees at 7 bases. Germline V lookup: CDR1 SGHAT, CDR2 FQNNGV. V lost 5 bases, J lost 9 bases, and 12 bases stayed unmatched. CDR3 length: 15 residues.